Presented here are 2 T cell receptor beta chains from one specimen sequenced in a study of metastatic and nonmetastatic thyroid tumors. With MiXCR, TCRdb called clones anew from the PCR reads. This table holds about 19,000 clones, approximately 24% found once. The entire patient cohort was treatment-naive prior to thyroid surgery. What was sequenced was blood. The receptors stem from a male donor with papillary thyroid cancer or a benign thyroid nodule (not recorded which). Some clones in this sample may be carry-over from other donors' samples.

This clone was counted only a few times. V usage is TRBV2 and J usage is TRBJ2-2; D unresolved. The CDR3 has 13 amino acids. Germline-derived CDR1 and CDR2 are SNHLY and FYNNEI. The V and J ends lost 7 bases and 7 bases respectively, with 13 bases between them. CDR3 nucleotides: TGTGCCAGCATAGGCCGAGTCAGCGGGGAGCTGTTTTTT. Its protein is CASIGRVSGELFF.

The chain joins TRBV20-1 to TRBJ1-5, with D possibly matching TRBD1 (5 bases). Germline CDR1 is DFQATT and CDR2 is SNEGSKA (reference sequence). This CDR3 contains 13 residues. CDR3 protein: CGARDGPGQPQHF. In DNA form, the CDR3 reads TGCGGCGCTAGAGATGGGCCCGGACAACCCCAGCATTTT.